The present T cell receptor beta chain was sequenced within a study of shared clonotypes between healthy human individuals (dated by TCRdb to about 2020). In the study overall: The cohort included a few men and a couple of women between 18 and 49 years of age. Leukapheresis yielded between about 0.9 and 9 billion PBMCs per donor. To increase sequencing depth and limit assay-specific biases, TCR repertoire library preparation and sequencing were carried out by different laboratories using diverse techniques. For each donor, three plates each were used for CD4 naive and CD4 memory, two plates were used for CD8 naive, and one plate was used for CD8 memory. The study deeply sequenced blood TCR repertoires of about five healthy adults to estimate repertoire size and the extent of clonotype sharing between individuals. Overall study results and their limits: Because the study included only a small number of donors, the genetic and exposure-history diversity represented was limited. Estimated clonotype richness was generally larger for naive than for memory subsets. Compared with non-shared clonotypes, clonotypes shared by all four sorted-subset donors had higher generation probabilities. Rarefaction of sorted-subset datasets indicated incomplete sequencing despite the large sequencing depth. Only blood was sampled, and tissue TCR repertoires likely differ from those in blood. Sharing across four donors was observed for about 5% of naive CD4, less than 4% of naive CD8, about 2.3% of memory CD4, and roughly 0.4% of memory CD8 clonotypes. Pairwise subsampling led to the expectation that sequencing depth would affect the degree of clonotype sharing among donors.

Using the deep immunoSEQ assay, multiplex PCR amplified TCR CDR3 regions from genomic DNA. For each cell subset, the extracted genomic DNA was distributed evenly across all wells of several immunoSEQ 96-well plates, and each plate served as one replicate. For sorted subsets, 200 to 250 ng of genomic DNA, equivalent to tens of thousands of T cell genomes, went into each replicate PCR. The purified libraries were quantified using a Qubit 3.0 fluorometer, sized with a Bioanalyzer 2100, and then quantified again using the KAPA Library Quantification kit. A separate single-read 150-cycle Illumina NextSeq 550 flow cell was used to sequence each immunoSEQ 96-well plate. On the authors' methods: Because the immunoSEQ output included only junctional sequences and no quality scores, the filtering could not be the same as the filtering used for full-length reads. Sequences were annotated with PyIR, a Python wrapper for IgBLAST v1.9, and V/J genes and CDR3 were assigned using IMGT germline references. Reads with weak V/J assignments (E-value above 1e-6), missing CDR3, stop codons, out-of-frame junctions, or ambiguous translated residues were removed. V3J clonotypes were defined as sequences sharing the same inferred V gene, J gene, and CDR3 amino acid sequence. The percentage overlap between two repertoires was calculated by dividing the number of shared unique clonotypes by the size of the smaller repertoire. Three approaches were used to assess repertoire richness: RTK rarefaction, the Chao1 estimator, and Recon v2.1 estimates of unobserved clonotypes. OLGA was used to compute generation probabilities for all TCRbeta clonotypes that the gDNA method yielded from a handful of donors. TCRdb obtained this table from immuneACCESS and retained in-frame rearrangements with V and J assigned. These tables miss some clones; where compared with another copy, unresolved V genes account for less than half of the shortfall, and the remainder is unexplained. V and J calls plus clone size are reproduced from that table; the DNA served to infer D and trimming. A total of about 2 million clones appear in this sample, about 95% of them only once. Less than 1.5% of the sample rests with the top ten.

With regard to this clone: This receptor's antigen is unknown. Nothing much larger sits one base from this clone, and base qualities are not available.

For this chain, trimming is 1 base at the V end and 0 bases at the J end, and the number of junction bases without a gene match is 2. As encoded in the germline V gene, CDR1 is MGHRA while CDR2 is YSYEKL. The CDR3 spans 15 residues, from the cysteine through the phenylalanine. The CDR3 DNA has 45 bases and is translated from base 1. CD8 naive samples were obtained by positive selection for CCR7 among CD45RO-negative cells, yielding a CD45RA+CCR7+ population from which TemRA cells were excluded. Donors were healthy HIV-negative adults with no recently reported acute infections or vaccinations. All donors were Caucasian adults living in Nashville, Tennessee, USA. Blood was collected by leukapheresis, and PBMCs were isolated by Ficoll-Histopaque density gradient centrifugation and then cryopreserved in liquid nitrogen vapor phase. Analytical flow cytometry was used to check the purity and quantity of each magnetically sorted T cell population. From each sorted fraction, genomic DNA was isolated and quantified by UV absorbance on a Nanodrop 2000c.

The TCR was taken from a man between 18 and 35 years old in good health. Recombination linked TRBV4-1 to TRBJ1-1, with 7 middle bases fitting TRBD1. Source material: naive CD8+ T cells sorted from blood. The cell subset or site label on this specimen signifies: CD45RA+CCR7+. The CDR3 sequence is CASSQGDRVNTEAFF. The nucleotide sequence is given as TGCGCCAGCAGCCAAGGCGACAGGGTGAACACTGAAGCTTTCTTT.